The rows below give T cell receptor beta chains drawn from one sample of a study of blood T cell repertoires in COVID-19. Sequenced by immunoSEQ multiplex PCR; TCRdb stores in-frame clones only, minus some. The sample carries fewer than 300,000 clones, over 65% recorded once. Sequencing was done on a sample of peripheral blood. The receptors come from a woman aged 80 or over with acute or convalescent COVID-19. Each CDR3 is given without its conserved first and last residue. Each record gives: V gene, D gene, CDR3 protein. The D gene is left open where the match is weak.

TRBV3-1/TRBV3-2	.	ASSRRGRDTQY
TRBV10-3	TRBD1	AIRGQGSAYEQY
TRBV6-2/TRBV6-3	TRBD1	ASSSGQGAQGANVLT
TRBV29-1	TRBD2	SVAGGVGWKLQETQY
TRBV5-4	TRBD1	ASSLEGAETQY
TRBV4-3	.	ASSQDPHGSWGGETQY
TRBV5-1	TRBD1	ASRTGAIEQF
TRBV10-2	TRBD1	ASSPGQKETQY
TRBV6-5	.	ASSYRSERDKQY
TRBV3-1/TRBV3-2	.	ASSRYTGSYEQY
TRBV4-1	TRBD2	ASSQGPLSGVTAYEQY
TRBV19	.	ASSMNRANQPQH
TRBV3-1/TRBV3-2	TRBD1	ASSDRAGANVLT
TRBV5-1	TRBD1	ASSVGQGSGIGYT
TRBV5-1	.	ASSFWGQPSDTQY
TRBV2	TRBD1	ASINRDRDLNGYT
TRBV30	TRBD2	AWSVLAGGYNEQF
TRBV14	TRBD1	ASSQHPWDSLREKLF
TRBV19	TRBD1	ASRPATGYKQY
TRBV9	.	ASSVHFLTDTQY
TRBV11-2	.	ASSFRGAKTQY
TRBV19	.	ASSLYGSVPGNTIY
TRBV5-1	.	ASSLRDRYGYT
TRBV18	.	ASSPSGSYEQY
TRBV11-3	TRBD2	ASSASGTGRETQY
TRBV27	TRBD1	ASSSGTGYYGYT
TRBV27	.	ASTLPREQY
TRBV19	.	ASSIGWRQIYSNQPQH
TRBV5-1	.	ASSLSTGMEAQY
TRBV6-4	TRBD1	ASTKTGVDTGELF
TRBV10-1	TRBD1	ATPWPRDRGGTNEKLF
TRBV7-9	TRBD1	ASSPRTGNEQF
TRBV12-3/TRBV12-4	TRBD1	ASSLNRGYEQY
TRBV7-9	.	ASSLGYRAQETQY
TRBV4-3	.	ASSQEDPGRGANVLT